A selection of T cell receptor beta chains follows, all from one sample in a study of Graves' ophthalmopathy and Graves' hyperthyroidism. TCRdb reprocessed the multiplex PCR reads via MiXCR and lists one record per CDR3 protein. Of 450,000 to 600,000 distinct CDR3 sequences listed, approximately 37% are singletons. Sequenced input: peripheral blood or thyroid tissue (not recorded which). The source is an adult man with Graves' hyperthyroidism. CDR3s include the opening cysteine and the closing phenylalanine or tryptophan. D genes are given only for firm matches. Rows give clone size only sometimes, using once, few, many, or a class for an expanded clone.

D gene	V gene	clone size	J gene	CDR3 DNA	CDR3 protein
TRBD2	TRBV9	NA	TRBJ2-1	TGTGCCAGCAGCGCCTCAGGACTAGCGGGAAGCTCCTACAATGAGCAGTTCTTC	CASSASGLAGSSYNEQFF
TRBD1	TRBV5-6	many	TRBJ2-2	TGTGCCAGCAGCCTAGGACAGGGTTTGATCGGGGAGCTGTTTTTT	CASSLGQGLIGELFF
TRBD1	TRBV11-2	NA	TRBJ1-4	TGTGCCAGCAGCACCGGACAGGGGGGGATCTATGAAAAACTGTTTTTT	CASSTGQGGIYEKLFF
TRBD1	TRBV20-1	many	TRBJ2-7	TGCAGTGCGACCCGACAGGGCTACGAGCAGTACTTC	CSATRQGYEQYF
TRBD1	TRBV28	NA	TRBJ1-1	TGTGCCAGTGTGACAGGGCACACTGAAGCTTTCTTT	CASVTGHTEAFF
TRBD1	TRBV7-8	NA	TRBJ2-1	TGTGCCAGCAGCTTTCCCGGGACAGGGGGGAATGAGCAGTTCTTC	CASSFPGTGGNEQFF
TRBD1	TRBV7-9	many	TRBJ2-7	TGTGCCAGCAGATCCGGGACAGGGAACTACGAGCAGTACTTC	CASRSGTGNYEQYF
NA	TRBV25-1	NA	TRBJ2-3	TGTGCCAGCAGTGCGGGAGAAGATACGCAGTATTTT	CASSAGEDTQYF
NA	TRBV24-1	NA	TRBJ1-1	TGTGCCACCAGTGATCCAGGGCCCGGCACTGAAGCTTTCTTT	CATSDPGPGTEAFF
TRBD2	TRBV7-9	NA	TRBJ2-7	TGTGCCAGCAGCAATGACCCTTGGACTAGCTACGAGCAGTACTTC	CASSNDPWTSYEQYF
NA	TRBV19	many	TRBJ2-2	TGTGCCAGTAAGCCCACCTTGGGGGTCGCCGGGGAGCTGTTTTTT	CASKPTLGVAGELFF
NA	TRBV10-3	NA	TRBJ2-2	TGTGCCATCAGCGACCTGTCCGGGGAGCTGTTTTTT	CAISDLSGELFF
NA	TRBV19	many	TRBJ1-1	TGTGCCAGTAGCCCACAGGAGCGGACTGAAGCTTTCTTT	CASSPQERTEAFF
NA	TRBV7-9	NA	TRBJ1-1	TGTGCCAGCAGCTTCCAGGGATTGTCGGATGCGGGAGGCAGAGCTTTCTTT	CASSFQGLSDAGGRAFF
TRBD1	TRBV5-1	NA	TRBJ2-7	TGCGCCAGCAGCTCGGATACCGGGACAGCATACTACGAGCAGTACTTC	CASSSDTGTAYYEQYF
TRBD2	TRBV14	NA	TRBJ2-7	TGTGCCAGCAGCCGGACTAGCGGGGGGGAGTACGAGCAGTACTTC	CASSRTSGGEYEQYF
NA	TRBV10-3	many	TRBJ1-5	TGTGCCATCAGTGAGTCGGCAGGGACCAATCAGCCCCAGCATTTT	CAISESAGTNQPQHF
TRBD1	TRBV29-1	many	TRBJ1-1	TGCAGCGTTTGGTCCCAGGGGGCGAACACTGAAGCTTTCTTT	CSVWSQGANTEAFF
NA	TRBV15	few	TRBJ1-1	TGTGCCATAGCTCCAGGGGCCGCGCTCACTGAAGCTTTCTTT	CAIAPGAALTEAFF
TRBD1	TRBV29-1	many	TRBJ1-1	TGCAGCGTTGTCAGGGGGGGATATAGTGAAGCTTTCTTT	CSVVRGGYSEAFF
NA	TRBV7-9	few	TRBJ2-1	TGTGCCAGCAGCCGCGATGGGGTCAATGAGCAGTTCTTC	CASSRDGVNEQFF
TRBD1	TRBV6-5	NA	TRBJ2-7	TGTGCCAGCAGTTCCCCGGGACAGGGGGCATGGACCTACGAGCAGTACTTC	CASSSPGQGAWTYEQYF
TRBD1	TRBV19	NA	TRBJ2-3	TGTGCCAGTAGTAACCGGGACAGGGCGTCGAATACGCAGTATTTT	CASSNRDRASNTQYF
TRBD1	TRBV7-9	many	TRBJ2-7	TGTGCCAGCACCCCCCTGAGACAGGGCCCCTACGAGCAGTACTTC	CASTPLRQGPYEQYF
TRBD1	TRBV9	few	TRBJ2-7	TGTGCCAGCTCACCCACGACAGGGGTAGCCTACGAGCAGTACTTC	CASSPTTGVAYEQYF
TRBD1	TRBV5-1	NA	TRBJ1-1	TGCGCCAGCAGCTGGGGACAGGGTAGGAACACTGAAGCTTTCTTT	CASSWGQGRNTEAFF
TRBD1	TRBV30	NA	TRBJ1-1	TGTGCCTGGAGGGACAGGGGGGGAGGAACTGAAGCTTTCTTT	CAWRDRGGGTEAFF
TRBD1	TRBV6-5	NA	TRBJ2-7	TGTGCCTCGTCGGGACAGGGGGCAGGAGGCTACGAGCAGTACTTC	CASSGQGAGGYEQYF
NA	TRBV28	NA	TRBJ1-4	TGTGCCAGCAGTCTAAACAGCGATGAAAAACTGTTTTTT	CASSLNSDEKLFF
NA	TRBV7-9	many	TRBJ1-5	TGTGCCAGCAGCTTAGGGGAGGGGATCGGCAATCAGCCCCAGCATTTT	CASSLGEGIGNQPQHF
NA	TRBV10-3	many	TRBJ1-2	TGTGCCATCAGTACAGAAGACAGACTAGATGGCTACACCTTC	CAISTEDRLDGYTF
NA	TRBV5-1	NA	TRBJ2-5	TGCGCCAGCAGGAAAGAGGGACTGGAGACCCAGTACTTC	CASRKEGLETQYF
NA	TRBV3-1	NA	TRBJ2-1	TGTGCCAGCAGCCAAGACTTGCTCCCGGGTGAGCAGTTCTTC	CASSQDLLPGEQFF
NA	TRBV19	many	TRBJ2-5	TGTGCCAGTAGGGTGGACGGGTGGAGTAGGGAGACCCAGTACTTC	CASRVDGWSRETQYF
TRBD1	TRBV29-1	many	TRBJ2-7	TGCAGCGTTGAAGGCCAGGACAGGGTTCCCTACGAGCAGTACTTC	CSVEGQDRVPYEQYF
NA	TRBV29-1	NA	TRBJ2-7	TGCAGCCCACAGGGGGGGTACTACGAGCAGTACTTC	CSPQGGYYEQYF
NA	TRBV2	many	TRBJ1-5	TGTGCCAGCAGTGCAGGGCTTAGCAATCAGCCCCAGCATTTT	CASSAGLSNQPQHF
TRBD2	TRBV10-3	NA	TRBJ2-7	TGTGCCATCAGTGAGAACGGCGGGAGCCGAAACTACGAGCAGTACTTC	CAISENGGSRNYEQYF
TRBD1	TRBV10-3	NA	TRBJ2-7	TGTGCCATCAGCCCGGGACAGCTACACTCCTACGAGCAGTACTTC	CAISPGQLHSYEQYF
NA	TRBV14	many	TRBJ1-4	TGTGCCAGCAGCCAAGCGGCAGGGGATGAAAAACTGTTTTTT	CASSQAAGDEKLFF
NA	TRBV20-1	NA	TRBJ1-1	TGCAGTGCTAGACAGGGGAGTGGGAAATCCGTTTTTAACACTGAAGCTTTCTTT	CSARQGSGKSVFNTEAFF
TRBD1	TRBV7-2	many	TRBJ1-6	TGTGCCAGCAGCCCACTCGGACAGGGGAGTTCACCCCTCCACTTT	CASSPLGQGSSPLHF
NA	TRBV10-2	many	TRBJ1-1	TGCGCCAGCAGTGAGCCCGGACTGAACACTGAAGCTTTCTTT	CASSEPGLNTEAFF
NA	TRBV5-1	NA	TRBJ1-6	TGCGCCAGCAGCACGGGGGAAGGTTCACCCCTCCACTTT	CASSTGEGSPLHF
NA	TRBV5-8	many	TRBJ1-3	TGTGCCAGCAGCCCCGCAGGAAACACCATATATTTT	CASSPAGNTIYF
NA	TRBV29-1	few	TRBJ2-7	TGCAGCGTTGAAGGAGGAGGGGGCAAGCAGTACTTC	CSVEGGGGKQYF
NA	TRBV10-3	NA	TRBJ2-1	TGTGCCAGCATGAGGGAAATGGTCTACAATGAGCAGTTCTTC	CASMREMVYNEQFF
NA	TRBV7-9	NA	TRBJ1-5	TGTGCCAGCGGGGAATGGGGCAATCAAGCCCAGCATTTT	CASGEWGNQAQHF
TRBD1	TRBV5-1	NA	TRBJ2-3	TGCGCCAGCAGCTTGTGGGGACAGGCGACAGATACGCAGTATTTT	CASSLWGQATDTQYF
TRBD2	TRBV2	NA	TRBJ2-7	TGTGCCAGCAGGGGGGGGACCGGGGAGCAGTACTTC	CASRGGTGEQYF
NA	TRBV9	many	TRBJ1-1	TGTGCCAGCAGCGTAGAGGACAATAGGAACACTGAAGCTTTCTTT	CASSVEDNRNTEAFF
TRBD1	TRBV3-1	few	TRBJ2-7	TGTGCCAGCAGCCAAAGCAGGGGGCTTTACGAGCAGTACTTC	CASSQSRGLYEQYF
TRBD2	TRBV7-2	many	TRBJ2-5	TGTGCCAGCAGCCCCAGACTAGCGGGACTACAAGAGACCCAGTACTTC	CASSPRLAGLQETQYF
NA	TRBV29-1	many	TRBJ2-6	TGCAGCGTTGAGGACTCTGGGGCCAACGTCCTGACTTTC	CSVEDSGANVLTF
NA	TRBV7-2	many	TRBJ2-3	TGTGCCAGCAGCCTCACTCCCTTCCCAGCGCCGAGCACAGATACGCAGTATTTT	CASSLTPFPAPSTDTQYF
TRBD1	TRBV19	many	TRBJ1-6	TGTGCCAGTAGTATTGTGACAGGGGATTCACCCCTCCACTTT	CASSIVTGDSPLHF
NA	TRBV6-1	many	TRBJ1-5	TGTGCCAGCACGGGACACTTTAATCAGCCCCAGCATTTT	CASTGHFNQPQHF
TRBD2	TRBV20-1	NA	TRBJ2-1	TGCAGTGCTAGCAACGCCGGGAGGGACAATGAGCAGTTCTTC	CSASNAGRDNEQFF
NA	TRBV2	many	TRBJ1-2	TGTGCCAGCAGTGGTAGGGGTGCTAACTATGGCTACACCTTC	CASSGRGANYGYTF
NA	TRBV7-9	NA	TRBJ2-7	TGTGCCAGCAGCTTGCAGGGGCCCTCCTACGAGCAGTACTTC	CASSLQGPSYEQYF